These 18 T cell receptor beta chains came from one sample sequenced in a study of blood T cells in healthy people across ages. Through a sample-barcoded 5' primer and a J-beta primer mix, a second PCR was run for roughly 7 to 11 cycles. TCRdb analysed the 5' RACE reads with MiXCR anew, one entry per CDR3 protein. Of 550,000 to 650,000 distinct CDR3 sequences listed, about 26% are singletons. This same sample was also part of a study on T cells of mothers and their children.

The source material was blood. These receptors were obtained from a boy aged 2 to 9 in good health.

The chain links TRBV7-2 to TRBJ1-1; D not certain. Trimming cost V 1 base and J 14 bases, with 2 bases left between them. Germline values: CDR1 SGHTA, CDR2 FQGNSA. The CDR3 has 8 residues. As DNA, the CDR3 is TGTGCCAGCAGCTTAGAATTCTTT. This translates into CASSLEFF.

V and J are TRBV29-1 and TRBJ1-2; D is ambiguous. The germline CDR1 and CDR2 sequences are SQVTM and ANQGSEA. V shed 3 bases and J shed 0 bases, with 14 bases lying between them. The CDR3 consists of 15 residues. This CDR3 is CSVEGSIQANYGYTF. Written as DNA, the CDR3 is TGCAGCGTTGAGGGGTCGATTCAAGCTAACTATGGCTACACCTTC.

This clonotype occurred a few times. The chain carries TRBV12-3 or TRBV12-4 and TRBJ2-7; 8 bases are a match to TRBD1. V gave up 5 bases and J gave up 5 bases; unmatched junction bases: 8. The CDR3 covers 14 residues. CDR3 coding DNA: TGTGCCAGCAGTCCCGACAGGGGATTTGACGAGCAGTACTTC. It encodes CASSPDRGFDEQYF.

The chain couples TRBV5-1 to TRBJ2-1; 11 bases line up with TRBD1. Germline V CDR1 and CDR2: SGHRS, YFSETQ. The CDR3 is made up of 16 amino acids. The trim removed 0 bases at V and 7 bases at J, leaving 6 bases unmatched. CDR3 sequence reads: CASSLGTGGARNEQFF. For the CDR3, the DNA is TGCGCCAGCAGCTTGGGGACAGGGGGCGCGAGGAATGAGCAGTTCTTC. The full variable domain, with the rest looked up from reference TRBV5-1 and TRBJ2-1, is KAGVTQTPRYLIKTRGQQVTLSCSPISGHRSVSWYQQTPGQGLQFLFEYFSETQRNKGNFPGRFSGRQFSNSRSEMNVSTLELGDSALYLCASSLGTGGARNEQFFGPGTRLTVL.

Comment on this clonotype: One end of the junction fails to match germline, which may point to a read error. The rearrangement uses TRBV18 and TRBJ2-1, with TRBD2 matching over 10 bases. The CDR3 runs 17 residues. Looked up from germline, CDR1 is KGHSH and CDR2 is LQKENI. The CDR3 loop reads CASSTRASGSWYNEQFF. As DNA, the CDR3 is TGCGCCAGCTCAACCAGGGCTAGCGGGAGCTGGTACAATGAGCAGTTCTTC.

The genes are TRBV7-9 and TRBJ1-5, with 9 positions matching TRBD1. The ends lost 5 bases at V and 5 bases at J; junction bases unmatched: 7. Germline V lookup: CDR1 SEHNR, CDR2 FQNEAQ (reference sequence). The CDR3 has 15 amino acids. The CDR3 DNA sequence: TGTGCCAGCAGCACCTCGGGACAGGGCTATCAGCCCCAGCATTTT. Amino acids: CASSTSGQGYQPQHF.

Here the CDR3 DNA reads TGTGCCAGCAGTGAAGGGGGTTTAGGCGAGCAGTACTTC. It codes for CASSEGGLGEQYF. The chain couples TRBV12-3 or TRBV12-4 to TRBJ2-7; D possibly corresponds to TRBD1 (6 bases). There are 13 residues in the CDR3. V dropped 5 bases and J dropped 6 bases, with 14 bases sitting between them.

The chain links TRBV25-1 to TRBJ2-5; no reliable D call. The CDR3 spans 12 residues. Germline V gives CDR1 MGHDK, CDR2 SYGVNS. V lost 1 base to trimming and J lost 6 bases, with 6 bases between them. The CDR3: CASSESSKTQYF. The CDR3 bases are TGTGCCAGCAGTGAATCTAGTAAGACCCAGTACTTC. Full variable domain (rest looked up from reference TRBV25-1 and TRBJ2-5): EADIYQTPRYLVIGTGKKITLECSQTMGHDKMYWYQQDPGMELHLIHYSYGVNSTEKGDLSSESTVSRIRTEHFPLTLESARPSHTSQYLCASSESSKTQYFGPGTRLLVL.

The chain carries TRBV7-9 and TRBJ2-7; TRBD2 is a possible D gene (6 bases). The V gene lost 7 bases and the J gene lost 2 bases, with 15 bases spanning the gap. From germline, CDR1 is SEHNR and CDR2 FQNEAQ (reference sequence). This CDR3 is 14 amino acids long. DNA for the CDR3: TGTGCCAGCAACCCGTTAGCGGTCCCCTACGAGCAGTACTTC. Translating it yields CASNPLAVPYEQYF. Full variable domain (remainder filled in from reference TRBV7-9 and TRBJ2-7): DTGVSQNPRHKITKRGQNVTFRCDPISEHNRLYWYRQTLGQGPEFLTYFQNEAQLEKSRLLSDRFSAERPKGSFSTLEIQRTEQGDSAMYLCASNPLAVPYEQYFGPGTRLTVT.

The V call is TRBV28, the J call TRBJ2-3; TRBD1 is a possible D gene (5 bases). The V and J ends lost 7 bases and 6 bases respectively, with 17 bases between them. The germline CDR1 and CDR2 sequences are MDHEN and SYDVKM. The CDR3 runs to 14 residues. CDR3 sequence: CASNEGKGSDTQYF. CDR3 nucleotides: TGTGCCAGCAATGAAGGAAAGGGGTCGGATACGCAGTATTTT.

The J gene is TRBJ2-3, the V gene TRBV19, with TRBD1 matching over 7 bases. Germline CDR1 is LNHDA and CDR2 is SQIVND (reference sequence). The V segment lost 4 bases and the J segment 6 bases; nucleotides outside the gene matches: 10. The CDR3 loop spans 15 amino acids. The CDR3 protein is CASSTPTGSSDTQYF. CDR3 DNA sequence: TGTGCCAGTAGTACCCCGACAGGGTCGTCTGATACGCAGTATTTT.

The sample holds many counts of this clonotype. The CDR3 sequence: CASSLSRRIQETQYF. CDR3 in DNA: TGCGCCAGCAGCTTGAGTAGACGGATACAAGAGACCCAGTACTTC. The chain links TRBV5-1 to TRBJ2-5; D uncertain. The CDR3 runs to 15 residues. V was clipped by 1 base and J by 2 bases, with 12 bases between them. The germline CDR1 and CDR2 sequences are SGHRS and YFSETQ.

This clonotype was observed at least ten times. The chain uses TRBV20-1 and TRBJ1-2, with unresolved D. Germline V gene sequence: CDR1 DFQATT, CDR2 SNEGSKA (reference sequence). This CDR3 has 12 amino acids. V shed 3 bases and J shed 4 bases, with 9 bases lying between them. The CDR3 loop reads CSASSGRYGYTF. The CDR3 DNA reads as TGCAGTGCTAGCTCCGGCCGCTATGGCTACACCTTC.

This clonotype has just a few counts. The chain is built from TRBV5-1 and TRBJ2-3; 12 bases are a match to TRBD2. The CDR3 is 17 residues long. Germline CDR1 and CDR2: SGHRS and YFSETQ. The J segment lost 2 bases and the V segment lost 5 bases, leaving 9 bases of the junction unmatched. The CDR3 DNA reads TGCGCCAGCAGATCACTAGGACTAGCGGGGAACACAGATACGCAGTATTTT. Its translation is CASRSLGLAGNTDTQYF.

This clonotype has only a few counts. The rearrangement joins TRBV21-1 to TRBJ2-4; TRBD2, the table's D call, lacks a check against the DNA. TRBV21-1 is an annotated pseudogene. There are 20 residues in the CDR3. CDR3 nucleotides: TGTGCCAGCACCCCAAAGTCGGAACTAGCGGGGGCCAGGCCCAAAAACATTCAGTACTTC. Encoded protein: CASTPKSELAGARPKNIQYF.

This clonotype was observed a few times. This rearrangement joins TRBV9 to TRBJ2-3; D is perhaps TRBD1 (6 bases). Germline CDR1 SGDLS, CDR2 YYNGEE. The CDR3 extends over 17 amino acids. Trimming removed 4 bases at V and 0 bases at J, with 18 bases between. CDR3 coding DNA: TGTGCCAGCAGCCCGACAACAGGGTTAGAAAGCACAGATACGCAGTATTTT. Translated: CASSPTTGLESTDTQYF.

This clonotype was found a few times. V usage is TRBV3-1 and J usage is TRBJ1-2, with D maybe TRBD1 (6 bases). Looked up from germline, CDR1 is LGHDT and CDR2 is YNNKEL (reference sequence). The ends were cut back, 5 bases at V and 4 bases at J, with 17 bases in the middle. This CDR3 has 15 residues. CDR3: CASSNHRAISYGYTF. The CDR3 bases are TGTGCCAGCAGCAACCACAGGGCGATTTCCTATGGCTACACCTTC.

The chain uses TRBV4-2 and TRBJ2-2; 8 nucleotides match TRBD1. J lost 7 bases, V lost 4 bases, and 11 bases had no gene match. The CDR3 runs to 16 residues. The germline CDR1 and CDR2 sequences are LGHNA and YNFKEQ. The CDR3 DNA is TGTGCCAGCAGCCGAGTGGGACAGGTGGCTTTCGGGGAGCTGTTTTTT. Protein product: CASSRVGQVAFGELFF.